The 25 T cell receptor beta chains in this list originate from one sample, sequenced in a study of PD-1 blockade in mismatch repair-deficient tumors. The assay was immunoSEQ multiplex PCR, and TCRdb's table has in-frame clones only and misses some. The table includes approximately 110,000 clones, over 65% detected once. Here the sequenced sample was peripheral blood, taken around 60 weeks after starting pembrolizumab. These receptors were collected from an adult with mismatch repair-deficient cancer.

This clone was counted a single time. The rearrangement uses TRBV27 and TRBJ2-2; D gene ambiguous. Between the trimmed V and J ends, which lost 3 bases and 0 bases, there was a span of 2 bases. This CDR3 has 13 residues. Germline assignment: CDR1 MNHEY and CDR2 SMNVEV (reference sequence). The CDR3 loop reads CASSFANTGELFF. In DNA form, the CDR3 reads TGTGCCAGCAGTTTTGCGAACACCGGGGAGCTGTTTTTT.

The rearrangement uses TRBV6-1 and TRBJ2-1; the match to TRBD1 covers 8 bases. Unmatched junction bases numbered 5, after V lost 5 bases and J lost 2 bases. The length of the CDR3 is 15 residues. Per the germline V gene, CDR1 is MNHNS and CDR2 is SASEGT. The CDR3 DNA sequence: TGTGCCAGCAGTCCTCGGACAGGGCCCTACAATGAGCAGTTCTTC. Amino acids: CASSPRTGPYNEQFF.

Written as DNA, the CDR3 is TGTGCCAGCAGTTTATCTACTCGGCCGGGCGAGCAGTACTTC. Residues: CASSLSTRPGEQYF. J is TRBJ2-7 and V is TRBV27; no definite D call. V was trimmed by 0 bases and J by 6 bases, leaving 12 bases between them. The germline V gene encodes CDR1 MNHEY and CDR2 SMNVEV (reference sequence). The CDR3 extends over 14 amino acids.

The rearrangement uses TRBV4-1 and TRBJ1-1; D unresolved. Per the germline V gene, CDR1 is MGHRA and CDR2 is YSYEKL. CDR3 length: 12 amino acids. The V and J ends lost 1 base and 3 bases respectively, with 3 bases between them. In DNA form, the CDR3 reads TGCGCCAGCAGCCAAGGTGACACTGAAGCTTTCTTT. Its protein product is CASSQGDTEAFF.

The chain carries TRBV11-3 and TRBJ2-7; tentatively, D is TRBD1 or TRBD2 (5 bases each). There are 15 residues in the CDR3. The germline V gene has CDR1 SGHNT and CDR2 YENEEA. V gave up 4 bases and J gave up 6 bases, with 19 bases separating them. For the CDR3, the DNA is TGTGCCAGCAGCTCACCGCAGGGACCAACCTTCGAGCAGTACTTC. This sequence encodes CASSSPQGPTFEQYF.

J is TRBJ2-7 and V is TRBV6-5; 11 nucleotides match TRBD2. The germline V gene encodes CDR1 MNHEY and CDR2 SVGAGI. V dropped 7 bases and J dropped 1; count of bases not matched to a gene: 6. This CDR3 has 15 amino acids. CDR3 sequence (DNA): TGTGCCAGCAAAGGGGCTAGCGGGGGGTCCTACGAGCAGTACTTC. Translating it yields CASKGASGGSYEQYF.

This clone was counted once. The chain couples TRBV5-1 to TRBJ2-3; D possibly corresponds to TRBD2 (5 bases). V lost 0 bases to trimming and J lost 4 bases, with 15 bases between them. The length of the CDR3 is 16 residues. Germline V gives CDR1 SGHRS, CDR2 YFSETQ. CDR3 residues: CASSLALATTADTQYF. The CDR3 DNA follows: TGCGCCAGCAGCTTGGCGCTAGCTACCACGGCAGATACGCAGTATTTT.

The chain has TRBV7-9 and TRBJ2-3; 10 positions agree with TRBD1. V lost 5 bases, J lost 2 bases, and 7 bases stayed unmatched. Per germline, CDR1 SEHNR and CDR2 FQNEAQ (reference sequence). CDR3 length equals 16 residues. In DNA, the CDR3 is TGTGCCAGCAGCCCCCCGACAGGGGGCTTCACAGATACGCAGTATTTT. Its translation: CASSPPTGGFTDTQYF.

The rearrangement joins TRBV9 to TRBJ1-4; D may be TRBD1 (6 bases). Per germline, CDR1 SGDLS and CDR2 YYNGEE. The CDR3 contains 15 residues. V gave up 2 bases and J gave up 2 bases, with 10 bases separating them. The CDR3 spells CASSVTGLTNEKLFF. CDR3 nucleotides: TGTGCCAGCAGCGTCACAGGGCTGACTAATGAAAAACTGTTTTTT.

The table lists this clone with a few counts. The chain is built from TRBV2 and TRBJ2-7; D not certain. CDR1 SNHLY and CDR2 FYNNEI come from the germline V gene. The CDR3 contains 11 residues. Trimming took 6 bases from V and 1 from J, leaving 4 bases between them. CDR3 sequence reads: CASRNSYEQYF. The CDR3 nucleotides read TGTGCCAGCAGAAATTCCTACGAGCAGTACTTC.

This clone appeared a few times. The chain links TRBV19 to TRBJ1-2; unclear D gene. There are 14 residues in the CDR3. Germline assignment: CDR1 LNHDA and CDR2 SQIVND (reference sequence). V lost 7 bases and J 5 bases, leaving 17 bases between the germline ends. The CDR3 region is CASIVTSDAYGYTF. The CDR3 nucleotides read TGTGCCAGTATCGTGACATCGGACGCTTATGGCTACACCTTC.

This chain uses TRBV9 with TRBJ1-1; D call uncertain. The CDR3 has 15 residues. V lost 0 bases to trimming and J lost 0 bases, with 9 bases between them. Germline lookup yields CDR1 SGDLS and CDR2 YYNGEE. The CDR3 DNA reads TGTGCCAGCAGCGTAGTAGAGGGTTTGAACACTGAAGCTTTCTTT. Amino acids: CASSVVEGLNTEAFF.

The CDR3 region is CACSDRDTEAFF. CDR3 DNA: TGTGCCTGTTCGGACAGGGACACTGAAGCTTTCTTT. The V gene is TRBV30, the J gene TRBJ1-1; 8 bases are shared with TRBD1. The germline CDR1 and CDR2 sequences are GTSNPN and SVGIG (reference sequence). The CDR3 spans 12 residues. With V trimmed by 6 bases and J by 3 bases, 3 bases remained unmatched. Variable domain in full (rest from reference TRBV30 and TRBJ1-1): SQTIHQWPATLVQPVGSPLSLECTVEGTSNPNLYWYRQAAGRGLQLLFYSVGIGQISSEVPQNLSASRPQDRQFILSSKKLLLSDSGFYLCACSDRDTEAFFGQGTRLTVV.

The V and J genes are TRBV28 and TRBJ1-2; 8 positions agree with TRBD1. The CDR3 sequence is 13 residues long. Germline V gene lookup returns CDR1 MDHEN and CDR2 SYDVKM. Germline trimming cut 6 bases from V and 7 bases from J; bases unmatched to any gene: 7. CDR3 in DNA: TGTGCCAGCAGAAGGGCAGGGGGCCCTGGCTACACCTTC. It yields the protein CASRRAGGPGYTF.

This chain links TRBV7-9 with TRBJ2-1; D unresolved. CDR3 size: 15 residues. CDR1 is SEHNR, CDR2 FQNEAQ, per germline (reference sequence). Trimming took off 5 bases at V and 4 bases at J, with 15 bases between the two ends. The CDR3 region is CASSRLWSLYNEQFF. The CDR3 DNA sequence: TGTGCCAGCAGCCGTTTGTGGAGCCTATACAATGAGCAGTTCTTC.

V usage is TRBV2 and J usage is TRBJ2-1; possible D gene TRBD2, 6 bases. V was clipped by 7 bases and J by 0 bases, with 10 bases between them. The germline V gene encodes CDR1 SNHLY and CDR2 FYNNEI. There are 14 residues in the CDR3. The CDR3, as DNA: TGTGCCAGCACAGGCGGGGTCTCCTACAATGAGCAGTTCTTC. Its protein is CASTGGVSYNEQFF.

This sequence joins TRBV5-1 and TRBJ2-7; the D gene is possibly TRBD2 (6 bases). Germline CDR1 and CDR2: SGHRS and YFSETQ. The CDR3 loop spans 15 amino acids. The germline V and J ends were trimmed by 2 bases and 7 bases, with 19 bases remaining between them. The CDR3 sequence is CASSFTGARSEEQYF. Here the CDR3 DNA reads TGCGCCAGCAGCTTTACGGGAGCTCGATCTGAGGAGCAGTACTTC.

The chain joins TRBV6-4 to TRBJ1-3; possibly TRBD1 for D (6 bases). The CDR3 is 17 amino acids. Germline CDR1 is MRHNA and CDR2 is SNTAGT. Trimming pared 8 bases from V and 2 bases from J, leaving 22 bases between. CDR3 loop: CASQKPGQKLAGNTIYF. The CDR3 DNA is TGTGCCAGCCAAAAACCGGGACAAAAGTTGGCTGGAAACACCATATATTTT.

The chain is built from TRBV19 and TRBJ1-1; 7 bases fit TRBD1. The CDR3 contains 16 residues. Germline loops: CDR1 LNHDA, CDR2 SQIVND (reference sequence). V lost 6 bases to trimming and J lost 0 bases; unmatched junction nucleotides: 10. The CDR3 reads CASSFLSGQMNTEAFF. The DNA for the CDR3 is TGTGCCAGTAGCTTTCTATCGGGACAGATGAACACTGAAGCTTTCTTT.

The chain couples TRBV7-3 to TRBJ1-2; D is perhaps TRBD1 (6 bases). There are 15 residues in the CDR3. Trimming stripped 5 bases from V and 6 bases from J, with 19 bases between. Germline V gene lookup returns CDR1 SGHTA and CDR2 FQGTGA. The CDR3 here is CASSALTGKGNGYTF. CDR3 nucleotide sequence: TGTGCCAGCAGCGCATTAACAGGGAAGGGGAATGGCTACACCTTC.

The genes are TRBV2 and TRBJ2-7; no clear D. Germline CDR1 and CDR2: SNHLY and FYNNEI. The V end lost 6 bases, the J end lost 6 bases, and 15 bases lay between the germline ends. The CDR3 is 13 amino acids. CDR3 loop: CASSALGSGEQYF. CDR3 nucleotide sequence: TGTGCCAGCAGCGCCCTCGGGTCAGGCGAGCAGTACTTC.

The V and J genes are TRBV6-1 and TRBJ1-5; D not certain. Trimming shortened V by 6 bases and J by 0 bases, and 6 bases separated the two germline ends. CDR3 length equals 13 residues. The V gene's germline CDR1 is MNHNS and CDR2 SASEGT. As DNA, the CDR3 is TGTGCCAGCAGAGATTATAGCAATCAGCCCCAGCATTTT. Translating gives CASRDYSNQPQHF.

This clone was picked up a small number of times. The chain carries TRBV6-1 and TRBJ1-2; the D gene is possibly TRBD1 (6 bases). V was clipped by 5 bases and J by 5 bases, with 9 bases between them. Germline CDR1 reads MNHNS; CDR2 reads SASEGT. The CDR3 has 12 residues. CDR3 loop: CASSPGTYGYTF. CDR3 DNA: TGTGCCAGCAGTCCAGGGACATATGGCTACACCTTC.

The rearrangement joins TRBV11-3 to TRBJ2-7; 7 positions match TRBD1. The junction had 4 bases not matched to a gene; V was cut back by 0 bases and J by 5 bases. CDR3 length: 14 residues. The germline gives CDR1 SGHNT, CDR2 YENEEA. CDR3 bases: TGTGCCAGCAGCTTAGAAGGGGGCCCCAACGAGCAGTACTTC. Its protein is CASSLEGGPNEQYF.

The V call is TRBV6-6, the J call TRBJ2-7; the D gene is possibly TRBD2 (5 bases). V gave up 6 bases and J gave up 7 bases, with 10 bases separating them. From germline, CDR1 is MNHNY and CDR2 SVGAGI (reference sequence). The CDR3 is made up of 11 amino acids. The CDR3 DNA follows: TGTGCCAGCAGAGACCGAGGGGAGCAGTACTTC. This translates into CASRDRGEQYF.